The 32 T cell receptor beta chains listed next were all sequenced from one sample in a study of T cell responses to AZD1222 COVID-19 vaccine. Method: immunoSEQ multiplex PCR; TCRdb's copy keeps in-frame clones and lacks some. The sample lists roughly 93,000 clones, 65% to 90% occurring once. This specimen was peripheral blood, taken on day 0 of AZD1222 vaccination. Source of these receptors: an adult in good health.

V and J are TRBV5-6 and TRBJ2-7; 7 nucleotides align to TRBD1. V trimming: 4 bases; J trimming: 3 bases; junction bases outside the gene matches: 7. This CDR3 comprises 14 residues. Germline values: CDR1 SGHDT, CDR2 YYEEEE. CDR3 loop: CASSLPGQSYEQYF. CDR3 coding DNA: TGTGCCAGCAGCCTACCGGGACAGAGCTACGAGCAGTACTTC.

The chain links TRBV5-8 to TRBJ1-2; 8 nucleotides match TRBD1. The CDR3 length is 17 residues. CDR1 is SGHTS, CDR2 YDEGEE, per germline. Germline trimming cut 4 bases from V and 0 bases from J; bases unmatched to any gene: 11. DNA for the CDR3: TGTGCCAGCAGCCCCTTAGGCAGGGGGCGGACTAACTATGGCTACACCTTC. It yields the protein CASSPLGRGRTNYGYTF.

The chain has TRBV5-1 and TRBJ2-7; 8 nucleotides line up with TRBD1. The CDR3 runs to 13 residues. The V gene end was trimmed by 2 bases and the J gene end by 12 bases; junction bases not matched to a gene: 10. Germline V CDR1 and CDR2: SGHRS, YFSETQ. The CDR3 reads CASSLSGQDSLYF. DNA for the CDR3: TGCGCCAGCAGCTTATCGGGACAGGACAGTTTGTACTTC.

The chain carries TRBV19 and TRBJ1-1, with D perhaps TRBD1 (6 bases). With 5 bases removed from V and 0 bases from J, the gap between germline ends came to 16 bases. The CDR3 contains 16 residues. Germline loops: CDR1 LNHDA, CDR2 SQIVND (reference sequence). The CDR3 reads CASSDQTGQMNTEAFF. The CDR3 DNA sequence: TGTGCCAGTAGTGATCAAACAGGGCAAATGAACACTGAAGCTTTCTTT.

V gene TRBV5-1 combines with J gene TRBJ1-1; 10 nucleotides match TRBD1. The CDR3 sequence is 13 residues long. Germline V gene sequence: CDR1 SGHRS, CDR2 YFSETQ. The ends lost 4 bases at V and 12 bases at J; junction bases unmatched: 9. CDR3 in amino acids: CASSLTGGIETFF. Written as DNA, the CDR3 is TGCGCCAGCAGCCTGACAGGGGGCATCGAGACTTTCTTT.

This chain uses TRBV5-4 with TRBJ2-2, with no clear D. Trimming took off 1 base at V and 3 bases at J, with 1 base between the two ends. CDR1 SGHNT and CDR2 YYREEE come from the germline V gene (reference sequence). The length of the CDR3 is 12 residues. As DNA, the CDR3 is TGTGCCAGCAGCTTGTACACCGGGGAGCTGTTTTTT. Protein sequence: CASSLYTGELFF.

This chain connects TRBV21-1 to TRBJ1-2. TRBV21-1 is a documented pseudogene. The CDR3 is 11 residues long. The DNA for the CDR3 is TGTGCCAGCAGCCAGATTGGGGGCTACACCTTC. Its translation is CASSQIGGYTF.

This clone was detected many times. The V call is TRBV4-2, the J call TRBJ2-1; the D gene is possibly TRBD1 (6 bases). Germline loops: CDR1 LGHNA, CDR2 YNFKEQ. The V end was cut by 0 bases, the J end by 9 bases, with 18 bases between. CDR3 size: 16 residues. The CDR3 sequence: CASSQEVWQEGGEQFF. The CDR3 DNA reads as TGTGCCAGCAGCCAAGAGGTTTGGCAGGAAGGGGGTGAGCAGTTCTTC.

This clone came up a few times. The genes are TRBV3-1 (or the pseudogene TRBV3-2) and TRBJ1-2; maybe TRBD1 (5 bases). The length of the CDR3 is 11 residues. V was trimmed by 6 bases and J by 5 bases, leaving 7 bases between them. The V gene's germline CDR1 is LGHDT and CDR2 YNNKEL (reference sequence). In DNA form, the CDR3 reads TGTGCCAGCAGGGCAGGGTATGGCTACACCTTC. This translates into CASRAGYGYTF.

The chain couples TRBV5-5 to TRBJ2-3, with TRBD2 identical over 8 bases. CDR3 size: 16 residues. CDR1 and CDR2 from the germline V gene are SGHKS and YYEKEE (reference sequence). With V trimmed by 4 bases and J by 3 bases, 10 bases remained unmatched. CDR3 residues: CASSPGTRGLTDTQYF. CDR3 nucleotide sequence: TGTGCCAGCAGCCCCGGGACTAGGGGACTAACAGATACGCAGTATTTT.

The rearrangement joins TRBV4-1 to TRBJ1-3, with D maybe TRBD1 (6 bases). This CDR3 is 17 amino acids long. The germline CDR1 and CDR2 sequences are MGHRA and YSYEKL. The ends were cut back, 4 bases at V and 4 bases at J, with 20 bases in the middle. As DNA, the CDR3 is TGCGCCAGCAGCCGCCCCAATACAGGGCTCTCAGGAAACACCATATATTTT. As protein: CASSRPNTGLSGNTIYF.

The V and J genes are TRBV19 and TRBJ1-2; unclear D gene. The CDR3 extends over 14 amino acids. The germline gives CDR1 LNHDA, CDR2 SQIVND (reference sequence). Trimming left V 6 bases short and J 9 bases short, with 20 bases between. CDR3 in DNA: TGTGCCAGTAGGGAGAGGGTTTCGTCCCCCCGCTACACCTTC. It yields the protein CASRERVSSPRYTF.

The V and J genes are TRBV6-5 and TRBJ1-2; D might be TRBD1 (5 bases). The germline V gene encodes CDR1 MNHEY and CDR2 SVGAGI. The CDR3 runs 14 residues. Trimming removed 0 bases from V and 4 bases from J, with 9 bases in between. The CDR3: CASSYSGRSYGYTF. CDR3 in DNA: TGTGCCAGCAGTTACTCGGGACGGAGCTATGGCTACACCTTC.

The V and J genes are TRBV15 and TRBJ1-4; D not resolved. Germline V lookup: CDR1 LNHNV, CDR2 YYDKDF (reference sequence). The CDR3 length is 14 residues. V dropped 1 base and J dropped 5 bases, with 8 bases sitting between them. The DNA of the CDR3 is TGTGCCACCAGCAGAGGAGAATCCAATGAAAAACTGTTTTTT. Translated: CATSRGESNEKLFF.

In its sample, this clone was seen a few times. The chain links TRBV7-3 to TRBJ2-1; D uncertain. The V end lost 2 bases, the J end lost 3 bases, and 5 bases lay between the germline ends. Germline-derived CDR1 and CDR2 are SGHTA and FQGTGA. This CDR3 is built from 13 residues. CDR3 sequence: CASSLAVYNEQFF. CDR3 DNA sequence: TGTGCCAGCAGCTTAGCGGTCTACAATGAGCAGTTCTTC.

The gene calls are TRBV6-5 and TRBJ1-5; 10 nucleotides match TRBD1. The germline V gene encodes CDR1 MNHEY and CDR2 SVGAGI. This CDR3 has 15 amino acids. Trimming cost V 6 bases and J 4 bases; bases outside gene matches: 6. CDR3 region: CASRKDRGGNQPQHF. In DNA form, the CDR3 reads TGTGCCAGCAGAAAGGACAGGGGGGGGAATCAGCCCCAGCATTTT.

The chain has TRBV18 and TRBJ1-2; 8 bases are shared with TRBD1. The V gene's germline CDR1 is KGHSH and CDR2 LQKENI. CDR3 length: 16 residues. V was clipped by 6 bases and J by 1 base; unmatched bases: 10. CDR3 coding DNA: TGTGCCAGCTCTACAGGGGGGACAGGTATTAACTATGGCTACACCTTC. Translation: CASSTGGTGINYGYTF. Complete variable domain (other parts from reference TRBV18 and TRBJ1-2): NAGVMQNPRHLVRRRGQEARLRCSPMKGHSHVYWYRQLPEEGLKFMVYLQKENIIDESGMPKERFSAEFPKEGPSILRIQQVVRGDSAAYFCASSTGGTGINYGYTFGSGTRLTVV.

The V gene is TRBV7-9, the J gene TRBJ1-3, with 7 bases aligning to TRBD1. The germline gives CDR1 SEHNR, CDR2 FQNEAQ (reference sequence). This CDR3 is built from 11 residues. The V segment lost 5 bases and the J segment 9 bases; nucleotides outside the gene matches: 1. CDR3 sequence (DNA): TGTGCCAGCAGCCGACAGGGCACCATATATTTT. This gives the protein CASSRQGTIYF. The full variable domain, its missing parts supplied by reference TRBV7-9 and TRBJ1-3, is DTGVSQNPRHKITKRGQNVTFRCDPISEHNRLYWYRQTLGQGPEFLTYFQNEAQLEKSRLLSDRFSAERPKGSFSTLEIQRTEQGDSAMYLCASSRQGTIYFGEGSWLTVV.

The chain joins TRBV12-5 to TRBJ1-3; D perhaps matches TRBD1 (6 bases). V lost 2 bases and J lost 4, with 12 bases in between. Germline values: CDR1 LGHNT, CDR2 FRNRAP. The CDR3 has 15 residues. CDR3 sequence reads: CASGLPRQAGNTIYF. The CDR3 region has the DNA TGTGCTAGTGGTTTGCCGAGACAGGCGGGAAACACCATATATTTT.

The chain is built from TRBV10-3 and TRBJ2-7; 14 bases line up with TRBD2. The germline V gene has CDR1 ENHRY and CDR2 SYGVKD. This CDR3 has 14 amino acids. V lost 4 bases to trimming and J lost 6 bases; unmatched junction nucleotides: 2. CDR3 sequence reads: CAISAGTSGSEQYF. CDR3 nucleotides: TGTGCCATCAGTGCCGGGACTAGCGGGAGCGAGCAGTACTTC.

The chain uses TRBV7-2 and TRBJ1-4, with TRBD1 identical over 8 bases. The CDR3 is made up of 14 amino acids. Germline V gene lookup returns CDR1 SGHTA and CDR2 FQGNSA. Trimming took 5 bases from V and 5 from J; bases not matched to a gene: 4. The CDR3 here is CASSADRANEKLFF. CDR3 coding DNA: TGTGCCAGCAGCGCGGACAGGGCGAATGAAAAACTGTTTTTT.

The gene calls are TRBV7-2 and TRBJ2-2; 9 nucleotides agree with TRBD1. The CDR3 has 15 residues. After removal of 5 bases from V and 3 bases from J, the junction contained 4 bases not matched to a gene. Germline lookup yields CDR1 SGHTA and CDR2 FQGNSA. The CDR3 DNA follows: TGTGCCAGCAGCAGGGACAGGGTGGACACCGGGGAGCTGTTTTTT. Translating gives CASSRDRVDTGELFF. The full variable domain, rest sourced from reference TRBV7-2 and TRBJ2-2, is GAGVSQSPSNKVTEKGKDVELRCDPISGHTALYWYRQSLGQGLEFLIYFQGNSAPDKSGLPSDRFSAERTGGSVSTLTIQRTQQEDSAVYLCASSRDRVDTGELFFGEGSRLTVL.

The chain is built from TRBV10-3 and TRBJ2-5; weak D call: TRBD1 (5 bases). Germline V gene sequence: CDR1 ENHRY, CDR2 SYGVKD. The CDR3 totals 15 residues. V was shortened by 2 bases and J by 1 base, with 11 bases between the two germline ends. The chain's CDR3 is CAISEKQAIQETQYF. The CDR3, as DNA: TGTGCCATCAGTGAGAAACAGGCTATCCAAGAGACCCAGTACTTC.

V usage is TRBV7-2 and J usage is TRBJ2-7; D is uncertain. The length of the CDR3 is 13 residues. The V gene lost 4 bases and the J gene lost 6 bases, with 13 bases spanning the gap. CDR1 is SGHTA, CDR2 FQGNSA, per germline. The CDR3 reads CASSSQFGSEQYF. DNA for the CDR3: TGTGCCAGCAGCTCCCAGTTCGGGTCCGAGCAGTACTTC.

The chain links TRBV6-5 to TRBJ1-6, with D tentatively TRBD1 (6 bases). Germline CDR1 and CDR2: MNHEY and SVGAGI. This CDR3 spans 12 amino acids. Trimming removed 5 bases from V and 14 bases from J, with 13 bases in between. This CDR3 reads CASSTGFYALHF. CDR3 in DNA: TGTGCCAGCAGTACAGGGTTTTACGCCCTCCACTTT.

This clone was counted once. The chain uses TRBV11-2 and TRBJ1-4, with D hard to call. Germline-derived CDR1 and CDR2 are SGHAT and FQNNGV. V gave up 2 bases and J gave up 5 bases, with 12 bases separating them. The CDR3 runs to 15 residues. CDR3 bases: TGTGCCAGCAGCTTAAGGGTCCCGGGGAATGAAAAACTGTTTTTT. It yields the protein CASSLRVPGNEKLFF.

This chain links TRBV11-3 with TRBJ2-5; no firm D call. In germline, CDR1 is SGHNT, CDR2 YENEEA. Trimming removed 5 bases at V and 4 bases at J, with 11 bases between. This CDR3 spans 13 amino acids. The CDR3 region has the DNA TGTGCCAGCAGCCCCGGGCAGAGAGAGACCCAGTACTTC. Translation: CASSPGQRETQYF.

The rearrangement uses TRBV11-2 and TRBJ2-1, with D possibly TRBD2 on 6 matching bases. CDR3 length: 16 amino acids. The germline V and J ends were trimmed by 5 bases and 4 bases, with 18 bases remaining between them. CDR1 SGHAT and CDR2 FQNNGV come from the germline V gene. The CDR3: CASSPRLVTVYNEQFF. Here the CDR3 DNA reads TGTGCCAGCAGCCCCCGACTAGTTACGGTGTACAATGAGCAGTTCTTC.

The chain couples TRBV10-3 to TRBJ1-5, with TRBD1 matching 9 bases. Germline values: CDR1 ENHRY, CDR2 SYGVKD. The CDR3 length is 14 residues. V shed 10 bases and J 7 bases; nucleotides not matched to a gene: 11. The CDR3: CATQGGQGGQPQHF. In nucleotides, the CDR3 is TGTGCCACCCAGGGGGGACAGGGAGGCCAGCCCCAGCATTTT.

The chain carries TRBV29-1 and TRBJ2-1, with D possibly being TRBD1 (6 bases). The germline V and J ends were trimmed by 6 bases and 8 bases, with 8 bases remaining between them. The CDR3 runs 10 residues. The germline gives CDR1 SQVTM, CDR2 ANQGSEA. The DNA for the CDR3 is TGCAGCGTGGGGGCTGATGAGCAGTTCTTC. It encodes CSVGADEQFF.

The rearrangement uses TRBV3-1 (or the pseudogene TRBV3-2) and TRBJ2-7; 11 nucleotides line up with TRBD1. This CDR3 has 16 residues. Trimming cost V 4 bases and J 4 bases; bases outside gene matches: 9. The V gene's germline CDR1 is LGHDT and CDR2 YNNKEL (reference sequence). The CDR3 region is CASSPLGTGGRYEQYF. In DNA, the CDR3 is TGTGCCAGCAGCCCGCTCGGGACAGGGGGTCGGTACGAGCAGTACTTC.

This clone was recorded once. This chain joins TRBV6-5 and TRBJ2-7; D call uncertain. Per the germline V gene, CDR1 is MNHEY and CDR2 is SVGAGI. This CDR3 spans 11 amino acids. V lost 7 bases and J 4 bases, leaving 8 bases between the germline ends. CDR3 bases: TGTGCCAGCACAGGCGGTTACGAGCAGTACTTC. Amino acids: CASTGGYEQYF.